This is a list of T cell receptor beta chains from one sample in a study of blood T cell repertoires in COVID-19. Assay: immunoSEQ multiplex PCR; the TCRdb copy retains only in-frame clones and omits some. The data hold 85,000 to 90,000 clones, with roughly nine tenths observed a single time. Material for sequencing was peripheral blood. Source of these receptors: a woman of 80 years or more with active COVID-19. CDR3s include the opening cysteine and the closing phenylalanine or tryptophan. A D gene is named only where the DNA matches it firmly. Clone size, where shown, is once, few, many, or a class for clones that have expanded.

V	J	D	size	length	CDR3	DNA
TRBV4-2	TRBJ2-3	TRBD2	-	15	CASSQDPGRADTQYF	TGTGCCAGCAGCCAAGACCCCGGGAGGGCAGATACGCAGTATTTT
TRBV28	TRBJ2-3	-	-	15	CASSLVGTTPDTQYF	TGTGCCAGCAGTTTAGTCGGGACAACCCCAGATACGCAGTATTTT
TRBV3-1/TRBV3-2	TRBJ2-1	-	-	11	CAVSRGPEQFF	TGTGCCGTTTCCAGGGGCCCTGAGCAGTTCTTC
TRBV9	TRBJ2-7	-	-	14	CASSVGGTAYEQYF	TGTGCCAGCAGCGTAGGAGGCACTGCCTACGAGCAGTACTTC
TRBV5-4	TRBJ1-2	-	-	15	CASSLKGGPGVGYTF	TGTGCCAGCAGCTTGAAGGGAGGCCCGGGCGTTGGCTACACCTTC
TRBV9	TRBJ2-7	-	-	16	CASSVSGGRGVDEQYF	TGTGCCAGCAGCGTCTCCGGGGGGCGGGGAGTCGACGAGCAGTACTTC
TRBV15	TRBJ2-7	-	-	14	CATSRQQASYEQYF	TGTGCCACCAGCAGGCAACAGGCTTCCTACGAGCAGTACTTC
TRBV5-1	TRBJ2-1	-	-	17	CASSLELLISSYNEQFF	TGCGCCAGCAGCTTGGAACTCCTGATATCCTCCTACAATGAGCAGTTCTTC
TRBV5-3	TRBJ2-5	-	-	13	CARRRAGKETQYF	TGTGCCAGAAGACGGGCGGGGAAAGAGACCCAGTACTTC
TRBV15	TRBJ1-2	-	-	12	CATSRLRGDYTF	TGTGCCACCAGCAGACTGCGGGGGGACTACACCTTC
TRBV19	TRBJ2-1	-	-	13	CASSIDHGGEQFF	TGTGCCAGTAGTATAGATCATGGAGGTGAGCAGTTCTTC
TRBV2	TRBJ2-5	TRBD1	-	12	CASKGADETQYF	TGTGCCAGCAAGGGGGCGGACGAGACCCAGTACTTC
TRBV12-5	TRBJ2-7	-	-	13	CASGPTGSYEQYF	TGTGCTAGTGGCCCTACAGGCTCCTACGAGCAGTACTTC
TRBV6-6	TRBJ1-2	TRBD1	few	15	CATQKGGQGVGGYTF	TGTGCCACCCAGAAGGGGGGCCAGGGGGTCGGGGGCTACACCTTC
TRBV6-5	TRBJ1-2	-	-	14	CASSPTDRLYGYTF	TGTGCCAGCAGTCCGACAGACCGTCTCTATGGCTACACCTTC
TRBV5-1	TRBJ2-7	TRBD2	-	15	CASSLPTREGGEQYF	TGCGCCAGCAGCCTTCCAACCCGGGAGGGAGGCGAGCAGTACTTC
TRBV7-9	TRBJ2-3	-	few	13	CASSPRGPDTQYF	TGTGCCAGCAGCCCCAGGGGCCCAGATACGCAGTATTTT
TRBV5-6	TRBJ1-5	TRBD1	-	18	CASSLPRDRLDPDQPQHF	TGTGCCAGCAGCCTGCCGAGGGACAGGCTTGACCCAGATCAGCCCCAGCATTTT
TRBV5-5	TRBJ1-6	TRBD1	-	17	CASSELGQGGYNSPLHF	TGTGCCAGCAGCGAGTTGGGACAGGGTGGCTATAATTCACCCCTCCACTTT
TRBV28	TRBJ2-7	TRBD1	-	14	CASTSGTGLNEQYF	TGTGCCAGCACCTCCGGGACAGGCCTCAACGAGCAGTACTTC
TRBV24-1	TRBJ2-3	-	few	13	CATSDQFRDTQYF	TGTGCCACCAGTGATCAATTCAGAGATACGCAGTATTTT
TRBV5-1	TRBJ2-1	TRBD2	-	15	CASSPGLAGGIEQFF	TGCGCCAGCAGCCCGGGACTAGCGGGGGGGATTGAGCAGTTCTTC
TRBV6-5	TRBJ2-7	TRBD2	-	15	CASSPGTSGTDEQYF	TGTGCCAGCAGCCCGGGGACTAGCGGAACCGACGAGCAGTACTTC
TRBV9	TRBJ2-2	TRBD1	-	16	CASSGTGGPFPGELFF	TGTGCCAGCAGCGGGACAGGGGGTCCTTTCCCCGGGGAGCTGTTTTTT
TRBV7-9	TRBJ2-7	-	-	13	CASSRDRSYEQYF	TGTGCCAGCAGCCGTGACAGGTCCTACGAGCAGTACTTC
TRBV3-1/TRBV3-2	TRBJ1-6	-	-	14	CASSQETENSPLHF	TGTGCCAGCAGCCAAGAAACGGAGAATTCACCCCTCCACTTT
TRBV20-1	TRBJ2-5	-	-	12	CSASWQGETQYF	TGCAGTGCTAGTTGGCAGGGGGAGACCCAGTACTTC
TRBV29-1	TRBJ2-5	TRBD1	-	17	CSVDGQGARYPQETQYF	TGCAGCGTTGATGGACAGGGGGCGCGATATCCACAAGAGACCCAGTACTTC
TRBV7-3	TRBJ2-1	-	-	16	CASSHAGGGRTNEQFF	TGTGCCAGCAGCCATGCGGGCGGAGGACGAACCAATGAGCAGTTCTTC
TRBV5-1	TRBJ2-3	-	once	14	CASTKGDTTDTQYF	TGCGCCAGCACCAAAGGGGATACCACAGATACGCAGTATTTT
TRBV5-1	TRBJ2-3	-	-	15	CASSGGTHPTDTQYF	TGCGCCAGCAGCGGAGGGACTCACCCCACAGATACGCAGTATTTT
TRBV19	TRBJ2-7	TRBD2	-	14	CASSSSGGPYEQYF	TGTGCCAGTAGCTCTAGCGGAGGGCCCTACGAGCAGTACTTC
TRBV6-6	TRBJ1-6	-	-	14	CASSYGQGNSPLHF	TGTGCCAGCAGTTACGGGCAGGGGAATTCACCCCTCCACTTT
TRBV27	TRBJ2-2	TRBD2	-	18	CASSPQGLAGGRGGELFF	TGTGCCAGCAGTCCCCAGGGATTAGCGGGAGGAAGAGGGGGGGAGCTGTTTTTT
TRBV3-1/TRBV3-2	TRBJ1-6	-	-	15	CASSQGRGRASPLHF	TGTGCCAGCAGCCAAGGCAGGGGAAGGGCATCACCCCTCCACTTT
TRBV10-2	TRBJ2-7	-	-	13	CASRESLSYEQYF	TGCGCCAGCCGGGAGTCACTCTCCTACGAGCAGTACTTC
TRBV28	TRBJ2-1	-	once	16	CASSLWAGSSYNEQFF	TGTGCCAGCAGTTTATGGGCGGGATCCTCCTACAATGAGCAGTTCTTC
TRBV6-5	TRBJ2-7	-	-	15	CASSYSLGGYYEQYF	TGTGCCAGCAGTTACTCTTTGGGGGGTTACTACGAGCAGTACTTC
TRBV28	TRBJ2-7	TRBD2	-	20	CASSLWVPGLAGGRSYEQYF	TGTGCCAGCAGTTTGTGGGTCCCGGGACTAGCGGGAGGGCGATCCTACGAGCAGTACTTC
TRBV28	TRBJ1-1	-	-	13	CASSEKGLLEAFF	TGTGCCAGCAGTGAAAAGGGACTTCTTGAAGCTTTCTTT
TRBV6-5	TRBJ2-1	TRBD2	-	15	CASSRLAGELYEQFF	TGTGCCAGCAGCCGACTAGCGGGAGAGTTATATGAGCAGTTCTTC
TRBV21-1	TRBJ1-5	-	-	17	CASSRTGVNHSNQPQHF	TGTGCCAGCAGCAGGACAGGGGTGAATCATAGCAATCAGCCCCAGCATTTT
TRBV5-3	TRBJ1-1	TRBD1	once	14	CAGKDRGSCTEAFF	TGTGCCGGCAAAGACAGGGGGAGTTGCACTGAAGCTTTCTTT
TRBV27	TRBJ2-7	TRBD2	-	15	CASSLAGLASYEQYF	TGTGCCAGCAGTTTAGCGGGACTAGCGTCCTACGAGCAGTACTTC
TRBV7-2	TRBJ1-1	-	once	14	CASSLKQGVTEAFF	TGTGCCAGCAGCCTAAAACAGGGAGTCACTGAAGCTTTCTTT
TRBV3-1/TRBV3-2	TRBJ2-7	-	-	16	CASSQRRRDRTYEQYF	TGTGCCAGCAGCCAAAGACGGCGGGACCGCACCTACGAGCAGTACTTC